Listed here are 27 T cell receptor beta chains from one sample, sequenced in a study of blood T cell repertoires in COVID-19. Sequencing used immunoSEQ multiplex PCR; TCRdb keeps in-frame clones, though not all of them. The sample lists 450,000 to 500,000 clones, about nine tenths occurring once. The sample comprised PBMCs or T cells enriched from blood (not recorded which). The receptors shown here come from a woman between 18 and 29 years old who had recovered from COVID-19.

The V and J genes are TRBV24-1 and TRBJ1-3; TRBD1 matches at 8 bases. The junction had 2 bases not matched to a gene; V was cut back by 6 bases and J by 2 bases. Per the germline V gene, CDR1 is KGHDR and CDR2 is SFDVKD. CDR3 length: 14 amino acids. The CDR3 protein is CATSMTGAGNTIYF. CDR3 DNA: TGTGCCACCAGTATGACAGGGGCTGGAAACACCATATATTTT.

V usage is TRBV7-8 and J usage is TRBJ1-4; unclear D gene. The V end was cut by 5 bases, the J end by 7 bases, with 17 bases between. The CDR3 has 15 amino acids. Germline V CDR1 and CDR2: SGHVS, FQNEAQ. The CDR3 loop is CASSPRLPRGEKLFF. CDR3 bases: TGTGCCAGCAGCCCGCGACTCCCACGAGGTGAAAAACTGTTTTTT. The full variable domain, its missing parts supplied by reference TRBV7-8 and TRBJ1-4, is GAGVSQSPRYKVAKRGQDVALRCDPISGHVSLFWYQQALGQGPEFLTYFQNEAQLDKSGLPSDRFFAERPEGSVSTLKIQRTQQEDSAVYLCASSPRLPRGEKLFFGSGTQLSVL.

The chain joins TRBV7-2 to TRBJ2-7; D is undetermined. Germline V lookup: CDR1 SGHTA, CDR2 FQGNSA. Trimming stripped 3 bases from V and 3 bases from J, with 9 bases between. This CDR3 is built from 13 residues. CDR3 amino acids: CASSFPASYEQYF. The CDR3 DNA sequence: TGTGCCAGCAGCTTTCCAGCGAGCTACGAGCAGTACTTC.

This sequence joins TRBV6-5 and TRBJ2-7, with TRBD1 matching over 7 bases. The germline V gene encodes CDR1 MNHEY and CDR2 SVGAGI. The CDR3 has 15 residues. Trimming cost V 2 bases and J 3 bases; bases outside gene matches: 7. The CDR3 protein is CASSYRDSVGYEQYF. The DNA of the CDR3 is TGTGCCAGCAGTTACCGGGACAGCGTGGGCTACGAGCAGTACTTC.

V usage is TRBV7-2 and J usage is TRBJ1-2, with a possible D match to TRBD1 (5 bases). Germline values: CDR1 SGHTA, CDR2 FQGNSA. The V end lost 0 bases, the J end lost 3 bases, and 14 bases lay between the germline ends. The CDR3 consists of 16 residues. DNA of the CDR3: TGTGCCAGCAGCTTAGCGGTCGGGCAGGGTGACTATGGCTACACCTTC. Translation: CASSLAVGQGDYGYTF.

This clone was recorded only once. The chain links TRBV7-2 to TRBJ2-5, with TRBD1 as a possible D gene (5 bases). V was trimmed by 5 bases and J by 5 bases, leaving 15 bases between them. CDR3 length: 14 residues. In germline, CDR1 is SGHTA, CDR2 FQGNSA. The CDR3 region is CASSPWGDGETQYF. The CDR3 DNA follows: TGTGCCAGCAGCCCCTGGGGCGACGGGGAGACCCAGTACTTC.

The chain has TRBV7-2 and TRBJ1-6; the match to TRBD1 covers 8 bases. CDR3 length: 15 residues. V was pared by 5 bases and J by 6 bases, with 6 bases of the junction left unmatched. Germline V gives CDR1 SGHTA, CDR2 FQGNSA. CDR3 sequence: CASSGSTGGNSPLHF. In nucleotides, the CDR3 is TGTGCCAGCAGCGGGTCCACAGGGGGTAATTCACCCCTCCACTTT.

As for this clone: In the same sample, other DNA sequences code for this CDR3. The chain carries TRBV6-2 or TRBV6-3 and TRBJ2-5, with 10 bases matching TRBD2. This CDR3 spans 15 amino acids. Per germline, CDR1 MNHEY and CDR2 SVGEGT. J lost 5 bases, V lost 2 bases, and 5 bases had no gene match. The CDR3 DNA reads TGTGCCAGCAGTTACGGGTCTAGCGGGGGCGAGACCCAGTACTTC. This gives the protein CASSYGSSGGETQYF.

The chain's CDR3 is CASSESGERSEQYF. CDR3 coding DNA: TGTGCCAGCAGTGAATCGGGGGAGCGAAGCGAGCAGTACTTC. V and J are TRBV6-1 and TRBJ2-7; TRBD2 might be the D (6 bases). There are 14 residues in the CDR3. V lost 2 bases and J 6 bases, leaving 14 bases between the germline ends. Germline lookup yields CDR1 MNHNS and CDR2 SASEGT.

This chain connects TRBV5-1 to TRBJ1-1; D call uncertain. Between the trimmed V and J ends, which lost 1 base and 3 bases, there was a span of 10 bases. This CDR3 is built from 14 residues. Germline V gene data show CDR1 as SGHRS and CDR2 as YFSETQ. The CDR3, as DNA: TGCGCCAGCAGCTTGTATGGCGGAGACACTGAAGCTTTCTTT. It yields the protein CASSLYGGDTEAFF.

The CDR3, as DNA: TGTGCCAGCAGCTTAAATGGCCGTCTCCTCTCTTCTAACTATGGCTACACCTTC. Amino acids: CASSLNGRLLSSNYGYTF. The chain recombines TRBV11-2 with TRBJ1-2; no clear D gene. V was cut by 2 bases and J by 0 bases, with 19 bases left in between. CDR3 length equals 18 residues. From germline, CDR1 is SGHAT and CDR2 FQNNGV.

J is TRBJ2-5 and V is TRBV6-1; tentatively, D is TRBD2 (6 bases). The germline CDR1 and CDR2 sequences are MNHNS and SASEGT. The CDR3 spans 16 residues. V gave up 0 bases and J gave up 5 bases, with 16 bases separating them. CDR3 residues: CASSEALGGAGETQYF. CDR3 coding DNA: TGTGCCAGCAGTGAAGCCCTAGGAGGGGCTGGGGAGACCCAGTACTTC.

The chain uses TRBV29-1 and TRBJ1-2; 9 bases map to TRBD1. After removal of 6 bases from V and 7 bases from J, the junction contained 6 bases not matched to a gene. The CDR3 is 12 residues long. Germline-derived CDR1 and CDR2 are SQVTM and ANQGSEA. CDR3 sequence (DNA): TGCAGCGTGGAGACAGGGGGTCGTGGCTACACCTTC. Its translation: CSVETGGRGYTF.

The chain combines TRBV7-2 with TRBJ1-1, with TRBD1 as a possible D gene (6 bases). Trimming removed 1 base from V and 6 bases from J, with 12 bases in between. Germline CDR1 reads SGHTA; CDR2 reads FQGNSA. The CDR3 is made up of 14 amino acids. The CDR3 here is CASSLGPQGPEAFF. DNA for the CDR3: TGTGCCAGCAGCTTAGGCCCCCAGGGGCCTGAAGCTTTCTTT.

The chain employs TRBV9 and TRBJ1-2; 8 positions agree with TRBD1. J lost 6 bases, V lost 3 bases, and 4 bases had no gene match. The CDR3 runs 13 residues. Germline CDR1 and CDR2: SGDLS and YYNGEE. CDR3 sequence: CASSEGTGNGYTF. Written as DNA, the CDR3 is TGTGCCAGCAGCGAAGGGACAGGTAATGGCTACACCTTC.

The chain employs TRBV2 and TRBJ2-7; TRBD2 aligns across 8 bases. Per the germline V gene, CDR1 is SNHLY and CDR2 is FYNNEI. The V and J ends lost 6 bases and 0 bases, in that order; junction bases with no gene match: 7. This CDR3 has 15 residues. This chain's CDR3 is CASRGIAGSSYEQYF. DNA for the CDR3: TGTGCCAGCAGAGGAATAGCGGGGAGCTCCTACGAGCAGTACTTC.

The J gene is TRBJ2-3, the V gene TRBV30; 8 bases agree with TRBD2. Germline values: CDR1 GTSNPN, CDR2 SVGIG (reference sequence). The CDR3 runs 14 residues. Trimming cost V 3 bases and J 6 bases; bases outside gene matches: 8. Written as DNA, the CDR3 is TGTGCCTGGAGACTTGGCGGGGGGTCCGATACGCAGTATTTT. Protein sequence: CAWRLGGGSDTQYF.

In this sample, this clone turned up a few times. The chain couples TRBV4-1 to TRBJ1-2, with D possibly being TRBD1 (5 bases). The germline V gene has CDR1 MGHRA and CDR2 YSYEKL. V was pared by 0 bases and J by 5 bases, with 10 bases between. The CDR3 runs 14 residues. In DNA form, the CDR3 reads TGCGCCAGCAGCCAAGACGACAGCCGGTATGGCTACACCTTC. It specifies CASSQDDSRYGYTF.

This chain connects TRBV11-2 to TRBJ1-1; D is perhaps TRBD1 (6 bases). The length of the CDR3 is 18 residues. Trimming removed 1 base from V and 3 bases from J, with 21 bases in between. CDR1 and CDR2 from the germline V gene are SGHAT and FQNNGV. DNA for the CDR3: TGTGCCAGCAGCTTAGTGGGTTGGGCAGGGGTGAAGGACACTGAAGCTTTCTTT. Amino acid sequence: CASSLVGWAGVKDTEAFF.

The chain employs TRBV9 and TRBJ1-1, with D possibly being TRBD1 (5 bases). CDR3 length: 13 residues. V shed 4 bases and J shed 9 bases, with 16 bases lying between them. Germline V gene lookup returns CDR1 SGDLS and CDR2 YYNGEE. The CDR3 reads CASSPRPGEKAFF. In DNA, the CDR3 is TGTGCCAGCAGCCCCCGGCCGGGGGAGAAAGCTTTCTTT.

A single count supports this clone. For the CDR3, the DNA is TGCGCCAGCAGTGAGGCAGGGAAGGACACTGAAGCTTTCTTT. Protein sequence: CASSEAGKDTEAFF. The rearrangement uses TRBV10-2 and TRBJ1-1; TRBD1 is a possible D gene (5 bases). V was cut by 2 bases and J by 3 bases, with 10 bases left in between. Germline assignment: CDR1 WSHSY and CDR2 SAAADI. This CDR3 contains 14 residues.

This chain uses TRBV27 with TRBJ1-6; D is unclear. Germline lookup yields CDR1 MNHEY and CDR2 SMNVEV (reference sequence). Trimming left V 6 bases short and J 0 bases short, with 15 bases between. This CDR3 comprises 17 residues. The CDR3 spells CASSKGAVSSYNSPLHF. DNA of the CDR3: TGTGCCAGCAGCAAAGGAGCCGTCAGCTCCTATAATTCACCCCTCCACTTT.

This chain uses TRBV3-1 (or the pseudogene TRBV3-2) with TRBJ2-7; a weak D match, TRBD1 (6 bases). The germline V gene encodes CDR1 LGHDT and CDR2 YNNKEL (reference sequence). The CDR3 contains 14 residues. V was shortened by 4 bases and J by 7 bases, with 17 bases between the two germline ends. DNA of the CDR3: TGTGCCAGCAGCCTCGGGACACTAGGGTGGGAGCAGTACTTC. Translating it yields CASSLGTLGWEQYF.

V and J are TRBV2 and TRBJ1-6; 7 nucleotides match TRBD1. The trim removed 8 bases at V and 5 bases at J, leaving 6 bases unmatched. The CDR3 extends over 14 amino acids. Germline lookup yields CDR1 SNHLY and CDR2 FYNNEI. The CDR3 here is CASGRQGDNSPLHF. As DNA, the CDR3 is TGTGCCAGCGGCCGACAGGGAGATAATTCACCCCTCCACTTT.

The chain links TRBV4-2 to TRBJ2-3; D may be TRBD2 (5 bases). Per the germline V gene, CDR1 is LGHNA and CDR2 is YNFKEQ. Trimming pared 0 bases from V and 8 bases from J, leaving 9 bases between. CDR3 size: 13 residues. The CDR3 bases are TGTGCCAGCAGCCAAGAGGATCGGGGTACGCAGTATTTT. The encoded protein is CASSQEDRGTQYF.

The chain has TRBV20-1 and TRBJ2-1, with D unresolved. Germline CDR1 reads DFQATT; CDR2 reads SNEGSKA (reference sequence). V dropped 3 bases and J dropped 11 bases, with 11 bases sitting between them. CDR3 length: 11 amino acids. CDR3 loop: CSARSLEKQFF. CDR3 DNA sequence: TGCAGTGCTAGGTCCCTAGAGAAGCAGTTCTTC.

This clone has a count of ten or more. The gene calls are TRBV7-9 and TRBJ1-5; the D gene is possibly TRBD1 (5 bases). V dropped 5 bases and J dropped 9 bases, with 14 bases sitting between them. Germline V gene sequence: CDR1 SEHNR, CDR2 FQNEAQ (reference sequence). CDR3 length: 13 residues. Here the CDR3 reads CASSPLGGRPQHF. The CDR3 bases are TGTGCCAGCAGCCCCTTGGGGGGACGGCCCCAGCATTTT.